This TCR beta chain was profiled in a study of a mutant IDH1 vaccine in newly diagnosed glioma. As for this clone: Antigen specificity is unknown.

The time point is: week 35, safety follow-up. Vaccination used 300 ug of mutant IDH1 20-mer peptide per dose, with topical imiquimod. Eight vaccine injections were given to patients in weeks 1, 3, 5, 7, 11, 15, 19 and 23. The length of the CDR3 is 13 residues. V was clipped by 2 bases and J by 5 bases; unmatched bases: 0. Germline V gene sequence: CDR1 SGDLS, CDR2 YYNGEE. Libraries were prepared by immunoSEQ multiplex PCR; TCRdb keeps only in-frame clonotypes and omits some of them. The top ten clones hold about 1.5% of a sample with around 40,000 clones, more than 80% of them seen once. General study results and limits: Apparently unrelated to pseudoprogression were changes in the top peripheral T cell clonotypes. Immune responses induced by the vaccine were seen in 93.3% of patients, spanning multiple MHC alleles.

V usage is TRBV9 and J usage is TRBJ2-7; TRBD1 agrees at 11 bases. The TCR sequence derives from a man aged 40-55 years with glioma. Sequencing was performed on PBMCs, taken from a glioma patient whose treatment included an IDH1 peptide vaccine. CDR3: CASSVGQGDEQYF. CDR3 coding DNA: TGTGCCAGCAGCGTGGGACAGGGGGACGAGCAGTACTTC.